This T cell receptor (beta chain) was observed in a study of cytomegalovirus exposure and HLA in healthy donors. Notes on the study in general: For cytomegalovirus status, the classifier reportedly gave diagnoses with high specificity and sensitivity. Among TCR beta chains of equal frequency, HLA-associated ones were more clonally expanded in a later analysis. A later analysis linked a missense DCLRE1C variant to TCR beta V- and J-gene trimming. In a later analysis, parvovirus B19, influenza, CMV and Epstein-Barr virus appeared linked to several top co-occurrence clusters.

This PCR relied on a set of 60 Vbeta primers and 13 Jbeta primers. Only in-frame clones appear in the TCRdb table, and some are missing; sequencing was by immunoSEQ multiplex PCR. The sample yields around 140,000 clones, 70% to 85% seen once. Details on this clone: The antigen is unknown.

The germline V gene encodes CDR1 LGHNA and CDR2 YNFKEQ. The CDR3 loop spans 15 amino acids. V lost 0 bases, J lost 9 bases, and 17 bases lay in between. This TCR was sampled from a male donor in good health and CMV-seronegative. Sequencing was carried out using PBMCs. The J gene is TRBJ2-5, the V gene TRBV4-2; no clear D gene. The CDR3 DNA is TGTGCCAGCAGCCAAGATTCGAGTCCCTATGTGGCCCAGTACTTC. It translates to CASSQDSSPYVAQYF.